One T cell receptor (beta chain) is described in this entry. These data are taken from a study of blood T cell repertoires in COVID-19. Study-wide context: The origin of the acute and convalescent COVID-19 samples was the United States, Italy and Spain. The analysed material was cDNA or gDNA that came from T cells, B-cell-depleted T cells, or PBMCs.

The CDR3 runs 13 residues. The V end was cut by 2 bases, the J end by 3 bases, with 7 bases between. CDR1 and CDR2 (germline): SGHTA, FQGTGA. Source study methods: Amplified reference gene primers provided the basis for estimating nucleated cell counts. Sequencing was performed with immunoSEQ multiplex PCR; in TCRdb, only in-frame clones are kept and a portion is missing. Clonal size and the V and J genes are those of that table, whereas D and trimming came from the DNA. The table shows about 400,000 clones, with around 84% occurring only once. The chain recombines TRBV7-3 with TRBJ1-1; no reliable D call. This sequence was found in a human donor in a cohort sampled during active COVID-19. Sequencing was carried out using peripheral blood. CDR3 in DNA: TGTGCCAGCAGCTTACAGGTGGACACTGAAGCTTTCTTT. Translating gives CASSLQVDTEAFF.